Listed below are T cell receptor beta chains from one sample, sequenced in a study of persistence of HIV-infected CD4 T cells. What these receptors recognize is not known. Measured with immunoSEQ multiplex PCR; TCRdb has only the in-frame clones, and not every one. Of more than 15,000 clones detected, 65% appear once; the ten largest clones hold 8% to 9%. The specimen comprised CD4+ T cells sorted from PBMCs after approximately 19-hour stimulation, sampled from a patient who received antiretroviral therapy. These receptors were obtained from an adult woman with HIV who was CMV-seropositive. The CDR3 runs from the conserved cysteine through the conserved F or W. Fields, in order: J gene, V gene, CDR3 protein.

>TRBJ1-4|TRBV6-5
CASSPRGPGEKLFF
>TRBJ1-2|TRBV6-6
CASSGDRGYGYTF
>TRBJ1-4|TRBV10-2
CASTSGVNEKLFF
>TRBJ1-2|TRBV28
CASRPSTQESGGYTF
>TRBJ1-5|TRBV5-6
CASSLGQLSNQPQHF
>TRBJ2-1|TRBV6-1
CASSEASQGMYNEQFF
>TRBJ1-2|TRBV7-2
CASSLETVIYGYTF
>TRBJ1-1|TRBV27
CASWDRGRQAFF
>TRBJ2-3|TRBV3-1/TRBV3-2
CASSQVIGDATQYF
>TRBJ2-3|TRBV29-1
CSVESVGGADTQYF
>TRBJ2-1|TRBV7-2
CASSLGQGGMDEQFF
>TRBJ1-6|TRBV14
CASSQTDSNNSPLHF
>TRBJ2-2|TRBV5-1
CASSLTGRATGELFF
>TRBJ2-7|TRBV9
CASSARTSGVGEQYF
>TRBJ1-6|TRBV7-9
CASSFLTLQGQVSPLHF
>TRBJ2-5|TRBV7-3
CASSFGGGETQYF
>TRBJ1-6|TRBV10-1
CASSAAGGPAPLHF